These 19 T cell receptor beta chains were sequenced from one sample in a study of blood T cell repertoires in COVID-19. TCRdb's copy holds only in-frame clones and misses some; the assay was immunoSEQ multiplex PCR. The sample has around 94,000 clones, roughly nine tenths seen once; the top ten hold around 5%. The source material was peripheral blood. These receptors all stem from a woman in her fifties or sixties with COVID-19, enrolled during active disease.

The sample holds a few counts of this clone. This CDR3 reads CASSSWAAGKTNEQFF. In nucleotides, the CDR3 is TGTGCCAGCAGCTCCTGGGCCGCCGGGAAAACTAATGAGCAGTTCTTC. The J gene is TRBJ2-1, the V gene TRBV3-1 (or the pseudogene TRBV3-2); TRBD2 might be the D (5 bases). Germline CDR1 reads LGHDT; CDR2 reads YNNKEL (reference sequence). This CDR3 is built from 16 residues. The ends were cut back, 5 bases at V and 7 bases at J, with 21 bases in the middle.

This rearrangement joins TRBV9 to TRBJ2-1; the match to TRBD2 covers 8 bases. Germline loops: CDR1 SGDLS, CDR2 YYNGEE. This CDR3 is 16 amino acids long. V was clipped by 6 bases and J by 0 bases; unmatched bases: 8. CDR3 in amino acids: CASTVGGGSSYNEQFF. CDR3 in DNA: TGTGCCAGCACCGTGGGCGGGGGGAGCTCCTACAATGAGCAGTTCTTC.

The CDR3 reads CASSFRRQSSYEQYF. The CDR3 bases are TGTGCCAGCAGCTTCAGAAGACAGAGCTCCTACGAGCAGTACTTC. This chain joins TRBV13 and TRBJ2-7; tentative D call: TRBD1 (5 bases). The CDR3 contains 15 residues. Per germline, CDR1 PRHDT and CDR2 FYEKMQ (reference sequence). Trimming took off 3 bases at V and 0 bases at J, with 12 bases between the two ends.

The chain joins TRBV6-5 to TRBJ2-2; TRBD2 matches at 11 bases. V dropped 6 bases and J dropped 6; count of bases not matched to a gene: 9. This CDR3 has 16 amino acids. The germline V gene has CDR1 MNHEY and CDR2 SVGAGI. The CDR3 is CASRYLSGGAAGELFF. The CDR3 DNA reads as TGTGCCAGCAGATACCTTAGCGGGGGGGCTGCCGGGGAGCTGTTTTTT.

The CDR3: CASSPGTANHEKLFF. In DNA, the CDR3 is TGTGCCAGTAGTCCCGGGACAGCCAATCATGAAAAACTGTTTTTT. The rearrangement links TRBV19 to TRBJ1-4; 7 bases are a match to TRBD1. Germline V lookup: CDR1 LNHDA, CDR2 SQIVND (reference sequence). This CDR3 spans 15 amino acids. V was clipped by 5 bases and J by 6 bases; unmatched bases: 9.

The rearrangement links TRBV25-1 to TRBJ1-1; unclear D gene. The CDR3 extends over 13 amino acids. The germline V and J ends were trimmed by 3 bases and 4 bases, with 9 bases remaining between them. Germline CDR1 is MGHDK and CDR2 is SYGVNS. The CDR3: CASSDSVITEAFF. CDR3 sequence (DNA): TGTGCCAGCAGTGATTCCGTTATCACTGAAGCTTTCTTT.

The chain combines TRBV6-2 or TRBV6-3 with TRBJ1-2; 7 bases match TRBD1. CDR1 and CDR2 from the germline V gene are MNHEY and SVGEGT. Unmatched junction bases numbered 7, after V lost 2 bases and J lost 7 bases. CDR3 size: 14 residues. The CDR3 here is CASSYVPGGSGYTF. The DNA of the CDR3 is TGTGCCAGCAGTTACGTGCCAGGGGGTTCTGGCTACACCTTC.

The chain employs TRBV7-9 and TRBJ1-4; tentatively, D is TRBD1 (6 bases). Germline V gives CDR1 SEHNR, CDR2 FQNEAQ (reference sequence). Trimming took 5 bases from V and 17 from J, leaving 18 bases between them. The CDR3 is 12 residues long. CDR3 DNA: TGTGCCAGCAGCCCCCCTCGGGGGGCCAGTTTTTTT. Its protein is CASSPPRGASFF.

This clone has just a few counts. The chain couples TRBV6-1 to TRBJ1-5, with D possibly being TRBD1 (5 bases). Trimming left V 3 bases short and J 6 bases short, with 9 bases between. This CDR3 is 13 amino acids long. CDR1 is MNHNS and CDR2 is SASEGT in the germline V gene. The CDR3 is CASSDRDGQPQHF. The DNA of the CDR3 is TGTGCCAGCAGTGACAGGGATGGTCAGCCCCAGCATTTT.

The CDR3 reads CASSLRSGSPLHF. The DNA of the CDR3 is TGTGCCAGCAGCTTAAGAAGCGGGTCACCCCTCCACTTT. V and J are TRBV7-9 and TRBJ1-6, with no clear D. Deletions cut 2 bases from V and 10 bases from J, with 9 bases between. The CDR3 covers 13 residues. CDR1 is SEHNR, CDR2 FQNEAQ, per germline (reference sequence).

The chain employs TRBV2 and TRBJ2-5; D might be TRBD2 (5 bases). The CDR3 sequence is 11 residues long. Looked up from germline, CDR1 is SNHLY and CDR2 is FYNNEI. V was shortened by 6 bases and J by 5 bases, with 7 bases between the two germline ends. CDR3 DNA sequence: TGTGCCAGCAGCGGGGAGGAGACCCAGTACTTC. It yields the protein CASSGEETQYF.

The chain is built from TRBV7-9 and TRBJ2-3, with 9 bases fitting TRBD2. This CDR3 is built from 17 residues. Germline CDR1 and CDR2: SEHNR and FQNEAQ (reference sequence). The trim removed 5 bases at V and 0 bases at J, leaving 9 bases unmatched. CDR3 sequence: CASSTSRLAESTDTQYF. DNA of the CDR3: TGTGCCAGCAGCACATCCCGACTAGCGGAGAGCACAGATACGCAGTATTTT.

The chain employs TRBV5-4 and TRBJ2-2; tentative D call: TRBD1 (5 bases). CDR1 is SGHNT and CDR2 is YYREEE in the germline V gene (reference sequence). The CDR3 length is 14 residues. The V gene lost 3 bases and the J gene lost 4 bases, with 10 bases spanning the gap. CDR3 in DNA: TGTGCCAGCAGCTCCACAGGACCCACCGGGGAGCTGTTTTTT. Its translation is CASSSTGPTGELFF.

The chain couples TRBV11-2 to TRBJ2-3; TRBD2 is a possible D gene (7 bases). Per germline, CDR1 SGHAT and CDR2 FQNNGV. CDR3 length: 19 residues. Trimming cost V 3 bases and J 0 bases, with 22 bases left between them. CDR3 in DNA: TGTGCCAGCAGCTTGGCAGGGTGGTGGCGGGGGCAGAGCACAGATACGCAGTATTTT. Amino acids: CASSLAGWWRGQSTDTQYF.

CDR3 nucleotides: TGTGCCAGCAGTGAGGACACCTATGGCTACACCTTC. Its protein product is CASSEDTYGYTF. V and J are TRBV28 and TRBJ1-2; tentatively, D is TRBD1 (5 bases). Trimming pared 5 bases from V and 4 bases from J, leaving 8 bases between. The germline V gene has CDR1 MDHEN and CDR2 SYDVKM. The CDR3 loop spans 12 amino acids.

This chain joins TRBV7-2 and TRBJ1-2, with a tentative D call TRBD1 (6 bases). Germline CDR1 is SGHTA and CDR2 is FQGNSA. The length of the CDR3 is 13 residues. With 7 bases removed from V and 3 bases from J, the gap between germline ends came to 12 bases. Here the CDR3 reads CASTNRDDYGYTF. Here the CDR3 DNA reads TGTGCCAGCACCAACAGGGATGACTATGGCTACACCTTC.

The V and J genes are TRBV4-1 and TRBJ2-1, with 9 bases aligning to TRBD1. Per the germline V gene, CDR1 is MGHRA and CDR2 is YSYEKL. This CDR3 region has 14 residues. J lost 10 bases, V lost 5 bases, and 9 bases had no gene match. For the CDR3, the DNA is TGCGCCAGCAGCTTAGGGACAGGGTATGACGAGCAGTTCTTC. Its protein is CASSLGTGYDEQFF.

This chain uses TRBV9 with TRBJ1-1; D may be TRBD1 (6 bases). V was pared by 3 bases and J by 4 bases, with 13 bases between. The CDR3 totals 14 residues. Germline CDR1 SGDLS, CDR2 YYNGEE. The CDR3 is CASSATGAGTEAFF. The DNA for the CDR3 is TGTGCCAGCAGCGCGACAGGTGCGGGCACTGAAGCTTTCTTT.

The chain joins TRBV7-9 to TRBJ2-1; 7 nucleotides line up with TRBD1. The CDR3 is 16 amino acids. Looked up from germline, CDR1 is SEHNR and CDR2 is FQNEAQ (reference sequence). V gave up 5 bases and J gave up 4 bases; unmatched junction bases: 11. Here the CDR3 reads CASSPDPGTVYNEQFF. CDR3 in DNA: TGTGCCAGCAGCCCCGACCCCGGGACAGTTTACAATGAGCAGTTCTTC. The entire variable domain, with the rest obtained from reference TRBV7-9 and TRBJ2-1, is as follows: DTGVSQNPRHKITKRGQNVTFRCDPISEHNRLYWYRQTLGQGPEFLTYFQNEAQLEKSRLLSDRFSAERPKGSFSTLEIQRTEQGDSAMYLCASSPDPGTVYNEQFFGPGTRLTVL.